These 26 T cell receptor beta chains originate from one sample sequenced in a study of low-dose radiotherapy and immunotherapy resistance in tumors. Sample time point: after trial treatment. Treatment: LDRT plus nivolumab, ipilimumab, low-dose cyclophosphamide and aspirin (RACIN trial). Priming of first-strand cDNA relied on TRAV- and TRBV-specific primers (covering alpha and beta chains). A roughly 19-cycle PCR with a constant-region primer and V-primer adapter amplified TCRs. TCRdb processed the reads anew with MiXCR; each CDR3 protein has one entry. The sample includes under 70,000 distinct CDR3 sequences, less than 30% seen only once; the top ten take 6.5% to 8%. Sequencing used PBMCs, obtained after low-dose radiotherapy plus immunotherapy. Source of these receptors: a male donor with prostate cancer.

This clonotype was observed at least ten times. This chain links TRBV18 with TRBJ1-6; D uncertain. The CDR3 runs to 15 residues. Germline V CDR1 and CDR2: KGHSH, LQKENI. V dropped 0 bases and J dropped 7 bases, with 10 bases sitting between them. As DNA, the CDR3 is TGTGCCAGCTCACCACCGACTGGTGACAATTCACCCCTCCACTTT. Translated: CASSPPTGDNSPLHF.

This clonotype was counted many times. The genes are TRBV7-9 and TRBJ2-7; the D gene is possibly TRBD1 (6 bases). V was cut by 5 bases and J by 3 bases, with 14 bases left in between. Germline CDR1 is SEHNR and CDR2 is FQNEAQ (reference sequence). The CDR3 consists of 14 residues. The CDR3 coding sequence is TGTGCCAGCAGCCATTGGACAGTATACTACGAGCAGTACTTC. The encoded protein is CASSHWTVYYEQYF.

There are many counts of this clonotype. The genes are TRBV11-2 and TRBJ2-1, with a tentative D call TRBD1 (6 bases). CDR1 is SGHAT, CDR2 FQNNGV, per germline. Deletions cut 10 bases from V and 0 bases from J, with 22 bases between. This CDR3 is 17 amino acids long. CDR3: CATTMKLQGPSYNEQFF. CDR3 DNA: TGTGCCACCACAATGAAACTCCAGGGGCCCTCCTACAATGAGCAGTTCTTC.

This clonotype was recorded at least ten times. V gene TRBV11-3 combines with J gene TRBJ2-3, with 11 bases that match TRBD1. The CDR3 sequence is 15 residues long. Looked up from germline, CDR1 is SGHNT and CDR2 is YENEEA. With V trimmed by 1 base and J by 4 bases, 1 base remained unmatched. Written as DNA, the CDR3 is TGTGCCAGCAGCTTAGGGACAGGGGGCGCAGATACGCAGTATTTT. The encoded protein is CASSLGTGGADTQYF.

At least ten counts were recorded for this clonotype. The rearrangement uses TRBV6-5 and TRBJ2-7, with 9 bases fitting TRBD1. The CDR3 runs 18 residues. J was trimmed by 0 bases and V by 0 bases; bases with no gene match: 9. CDR1 and CDR2 from the germline V gene are MNHEY and SVGAGI. The CDR3 spells CASSYSLPGQGSSYEQYF. As DNA, the CDR3 is TGTGCCAGCAGTTACTCCCTCCCGGGACAGGGTTCCTCCTACGAGCAGTACTTC.

This clonotype was recorded at least ten times. This chain joins TRBV5-1 and TRBJ2-6; weak D call: TRBD1 (5 bases). This CDR3 region has 16 residues. Germline CDR1 reads SGHRS; CDR2 reads YFSETQ. The V end was cut by 4 bases, the J end by 0 bases, with 11 bases between. In DNA form, the CDR3 reads TGCGCCAGCAGCGACGCAGGGCTCTCTGGGGCCAACGTCCTGACTTTC. Translation gives CASSDAGLSGANVLTF.

This clonotype was seen repeatedly, ten times or more. The chain couples TRBV6-4 to TRBJ2-1, with D perhaps matching TRBD1 (6 bases). The CDR3 spans 14 residues. Germline CDR1 reads MRHNA; CDR2 reads SNTAGT. Trimming shortened V by 2 bases and J by 9 bases, and 14 bases separated the two germline ends. Written as DNA, the CDR3 is TGTGCCAGCAGTGACAGGGGGTTAGTCGGTGAGCAGTTCTTC. As protein: CASSDRGLVGEQFF.

This clonotype was seen at least ten times. This chain connects TRBV24-1 to TRBJ1-1; D might be TRBD1 (5 bases). This CDR3 spans 14 amino acids. V lost 7 bases and J 0 bases, leaving 11 bases between the germline ends. The germline CDR1 and CDR2 sequences are KGHDR and SFDVKD. The DNA of the CDR3 is TGTGCCACCAGATACATACAGGTGAACACTGAAGCTTTCTTT. It translates to CATRYIQVNTEAFF.

This clonotype showed up many times. This chain links TRBV19 with TRBJ2-1; D may be TRBD1 (5 bases). Germline CDR1 LNHDA, CDR2 SQIVND (reference sequence). V gave up 4 bases and J gave up 4 bases, with 5 bases separating them. The CDR3 covers 12 residues. DNA for the CDR3: TGTGCCAGTAGTAAGGGGTACAATGAGCAGTTCTTC. This gives the protein CASSKGYNEQFF.

The chain has TRBV9 and TRBJ2-7; 13 bases are shared with TRBD2. The V gene end was trimmed by 2 bases and the J gene end by 8 bases; junction bases not matched to a gene: 10. CDR3 length: 16 amino acids. Germline-derived CDR1 and CDR2 are SGDLS and YYNGEE. CDR3 nucleotide sequence: TGTGCCAGCAGCGTCGGCACTAGCGGGAGGGCCATCAAGCAGTACTTC. Encoded protein: CASSVGTSGRAIKQYF.

This clonotype was detected many times. The rearrangement joins TRBV11-2 to TRBJ2-7; D remains ambiguous. The V end lost 6 bases, the J end lost 1 base, and 13 bases lay between the germline ends. The CDR3 is 14 residues long. The V gene's germline CDR1 is SGHAT and CDR2 FQNNGV. The CDR3 DNA sequence: TGTGCCAGCAGGAGGTGGCTAACTTCCTACGAGCAGTACTTC. Residues: CASRRWLTSYEQYF.

This clonotype appeared many times. The chain couples TRBV6-2 or TRBV6-3 to TRBJ1-1, with no clear D. This CDR3 comprises 13 residues. Trimming removed 8 bases at V and 4 bases at J, with 14 bases between. Per the germline V gene, CDR1 is MNHEY and CDR2 is SVGEGT. This CDR3 reads CASGREEVTEAFF. CDR3 coding DNA: TGTGCCAGCGGGAGAGAAGAGGTCACTGAAGCTTTCTTT.

On this clonotype itself: A single base is all that separates this from a far larger clone, so a read error is likely. The chain combines TRBV28 with TRBJ2-7; 11 bases line up with TRBD1. From germline, CDR1 is MDHEN and CDR2 SYDVKM. This CDR3 has 15 residues. V trimming: 5 bases; J trimming: 7 bases; junction bases outside the gene matches: 10. CDR3 in amino acids: CASSPPGQGVYEQYF. DNA of the CDR3: TGTGCCAGCAGTCCGCCGGGACAGGGGGTCTATGAGCAGTACTTC. Together with reference TRBV28 and TRBJ2-7, the CDR3 gives the full variable domain: DVKVTQSSRYLVKRTGEKVFLECVQDMDHENMFWYRQDPGLGLRLIYFSYDVKMKEKGDIPEGYSVSREKKERFSLILESASTNQTSMYLCASSPPGQGVYEQYFGPGTRLTVT.

This clonotype was found a few times. Since a far larger clone is one base different, this is likely a read error. This chain joins TRBV9 and TRBJ2-1, with 11 bases matching TRBD1. This CDR3 has 15 residues. Per germline, CDR1 SGDLS and CDR2 YYNGEE. V gave up 0 bases and J gave up 10 bases; unmatched junction bases: 6. This chain's CDR3 is CASSVGGQGAYEQFF. For the CDR3, the DNA is TGTGCCAGCAGCGTAGGCGGACAGGGGGCCTACGAGCAGTTCTTC.

This clonotype was observed at least ten times. The chain links TRBV20-1 to TRBJ2-7; D possibly matches TRBD1 or TRBD2 (5 bases each). CDR1 and CDR2 (germline): DFQATT, SNEGSKA (reference sequence). This CDR3 has 16 amino acids. V dropped 3 bases and J dropped 3 bases, with 21 bases sitting between them. CDR3 coding DNA: TGCAGTGCTAGCATCGCGAGGCAGGGAGTGGACTACGAGCAGTACTTC. It yields the protein CSASIARQGVDYEQYF.

Of note for this clonotype: Given a far larger clone just one base away, this is likely a sequencing read error. The chain couples TRBV7-6 to TRBJ2-7; D is ambiguous. Germline-derived CDR1 and CDR2 are SGHVS and FNYEAQ. The CDR3 is 15 amino acids. The germline V and J ends were trimmed by 3 bases and 0 bases, with 12 bases remaining between them. CDR3 sequence reads: CASSFTPDRSYEQYF. The CDR3 nucleotides read TGTGCCAGCAGCTTTACCCCGGACCGCTCCTACGAGCAGTACTTC.

This clonotype appeared many times. CDR3 residues: CATSRDPRGQETQYF. The CDR3 DNA is TGTGCCACCAGCAGAGATCCTAGGGGCCAAGAGACCCAGTACTTC. V is TRBV15 and J is TRBJ2-5; TRBD1 might be the D (5 bases). CDR1 is LNHNV, CDR2 YYDKDF, per germline (reference sequence). The CDR3 runs to 15 residues. V shed 0 bases and J shed 1 base, with 9 bases lying between them.

This clonotype was counted many times. This chain joins TRBV5-1 and TRBJ2-1; perhaps TRBD2 as D (7 bases). There are 17 residues in the CDR3. Germline V lookup: CDR1 SGHRS, CDR2 YFSETQ. V was shortened by 6 bases and J by 0 bases, with 19 bases between the two germline ends. Here the CDR3 reads CASTPGGMGGSYNEQFF. The CDR3 nucleotides are TGCGCCAGCACCCCGGGGGGCATGGGTGGCTCCTACAATGAGCAGTTCTTC.

A remark on this clonotype: A far larger clone is only one base removed, so a read error is likely. This rearrangement joins TRBV28 to TRBJ2-4; 9 nucleotides agree with TRBD2. Per the germline V gene, CDR1 is MDHEN and CDR2 is SYDVKM. V dropped 9 bases and J dropped 13; count of bases not matched to a gene: 13. The CDR3 covers 13 residues. CDR3 in amino acids: CASTGTSLGEQYF. The CDR3 DNA reads TGTGCCAGTACCGGGACTAGCCTTGGTGAGCAGTACTTC. Looking up the rest from reference TRBV28 and TRBJ2-4 gives the full variable domain: DVKVTQSSRYLVKRTGEKVFLECVQDMDHENMFWYRQDPGLGLRLIYFSYDVKMKEKGDIPEGYSVSREKKERFSLILESASTNQTSMYLCASTGTSLGEQYFGAGTRLSVL.

This clonotype was observed at least ten times. The chain links TRBV29-1 to TRBJ1-1; no clear D gene. The length of the CDR3 is 14 residues. Trimming cost V 8 bases and J 4 bases, with 20 bases left between them. CDR1 and CDR2 from the germline V gene are SQVTM and ANQGSEA. The CDR3 DNA sequence: TGCAGCACCCGGGATCGGGCGAGTTCCACTGAAGCTTTCTTT. Its protein is CSTRDRASSTEAFF.

The chain is built from TRBV28 and TRBJ1-2, with a possible D match to TRBD1 (5 bases). Trimming pared 6 bases from V and 5 bases from J, leaving 10 bases between. Germline V gene data show CDR1 as MDHEN and CDR2 as SYDVKM. The CDR3 has 12 residues. CDR3: CASRQGLYGYTF. Here the CDR3 DNA reads TGTGCCAGCAGGCAGGGCCTTTATGGCTACACCTTC.

Ten or more counts support this clonotype. V is TRBV7-8 and J is TRBJ2-7, with D possibly TRBD2 on 6 matching bases. Trimming stripped 4 bases from V and 4 bases from J, with 17 bases between. This CDR3 contains 15 residues. Germline lookup yields CDR1 SGHVS and CDR2 FQNEAQ. CDR3 sequence: CASSSRSGLFYEQYF. CDR3 sequence (DNA): TGTGCCAGCAGCTCCCGTTCGGGACTGTTTTACGAGCAGTACTTC.

This clonotype was counted many times. V usage is TRBV7-2 and J usage is TRBJ2-2, with D perhaps TRBD2 (6 bases). V dropped 1 base and J dropped 4 bases, with 22 bases sitting between them. CDR3 length: 19 amino acids. Germline V gene data show CDR1 as SGHTA and CDR2 as FQGNSA. The CDR3 protein is CASSLVITRAGFGTGELFF. CDR3 DNA sequence: TGTGCCAGCAGCTTAGTGATAACCCGCGCGGGATTCGGCACCGGGGAGCTGTTTTTT.

This clonotype was observed many times. V is TRBV24-1 and J is TRBJ2-5, with 8 positions matching TRBD2. In germline, CDR1 is KGHDR, CDR2 SFDVKD. This CDR3 has 14 amino acids. V lost 7 bases and J lost 4; bases outside the gene matches: 7. Here the CDR3 DNA reads TGTGCCACCAGCAGCGGGAGTGGTGGAGAGACCCAGTACTTC. Residues: CATSSGSGGETQYF.

On this clonotype: A read error is likely here: a far larger clone is one base away. The chain uses TRBV18 and TRBJ2-7; 8 nucleotides match TRBD1. The V and J ends lost 0 bases and 7 bases, in that order; junction bases with no gene match: 8. The CDR3 spans 15 residues. Germline assignment: CDR1 KGHSH and CDR2 LQKENI. The DNA for the CDR3 is TGTGCCAGCTCACCACCGTGGACAGGGAACAATGAGCAGTACTTC. The encoded protein is CASSPPWTGNNEQYF.

The rearrangement joins TRBV20-1 to TRBJ1-5; the D gene is possibly TRBD1 (6 bases). This CDR3 has 14 residues. Trimming removed 6 bases from V and 8 bases from J, with 20 bases in between. From germline, CDR1 is DFQATT and CDR2 SNEGSKA (reference sequence). CDR3 DNA sequence: TGCAGTGCATGGACAGCGTCGACAGGTGAGCCCCAGCATTTT. This gives the protein CSAWTASTGEPQHF.